A selection of T cell receptor beta chains follows, all from one sample in a study of blood T cell repertoires in COVID-19. Measured with immunoSEQ multiplex PCR; TCRdb has only the in-frame clones, and not every one. This sample has 200,000 to 250,000 clones; approximately 90% occur once, and the top ten carry 0.82%. Sample: peripheral blood. The receptors derive from a man aged 55-75 years with COVID-19, enrolled during active disease. Both conserved end residues are part of each CDR3. A D gene is named only where the DNA matches it firmly. Size values are once, few and many counts, or a class for expanded clones, and some rows have none.

V	D	length	J	size	CDR3	DNA
TRBV9	TRBD1	15	TRBJ2-3	NA	CASSKPGQGVDTQYF	TGTGCCAGCAGCAAGCCGGGACAGGGGGTGGATACGCAGTATTTT
TRBV18	TRBD2	17	TRBJ2-7	NA	CASSLYEAGRAGGEQYF	TGTGCCAGCTCGCTCTACGAGGCCGGGAGGGCCGGGGGCGAGCAGTACTTC
TRBV19	NA	14	TRBJ1-5	NA	CASSIGQIDQPQHF	TGTGCCAGTAGTATCGGACAGATCGATCAGCCCCAGCATTTT
TRBV29-1	TRBD2	14	TRBJ2-1	NA	CSVEGTRRPNEQFF	TGCAGCGTTGAAGGGACTAGACGTCCAAATGAGCAGTTCTTC
TRBV29-1	TRBD1	16	TRBJ2-5	NA	CSVRNNIGQGEETQYF	TGCAGCGTCCGCAACAATATTGGACAGGGAGAAGAGACCCAGTACTTC
TRBV11-2	TRBD1	20	TRBJ2-2	once	CASSLDWIQGQTLNTGELFF	TGTGCCAGCAGCTTAGATTGGATACAGGGGCAGACTCTAAACACCGGGGAGCTGTTTTTT
TRBV19	NA	16	TRBJ1-2	NA	CASTRPGGLTNYGYTF	TGTGCCAGTACCCGTCCCGGCGGACTTACTAACTATGGCTACACCTTC
TRBV7-2	TRBD2	18	TRBJ2-1	NA	CASSPGLAGGPLGNEQFF	TGTGCCAGCAGCCCGGGACTAGCGGGAGGGCCTTTAGGGAATGAGCAGTTCTTC
TRBV19	NA	16	TRBJ1-5	NA	CASSMRTLYSNQPQHF	TGTGCCAGTAGTATGCGAACCCTCTATAGCAATCAGCCCCAGCATTTT
TRBV4-1	NA	14	TRBJ1-2	once	CASSPSQGSYGYTF	TGCGCCAGCAGCCCCTCGCAGGGAAGCTATGGCTACACCTTC
TRBV28	NA	15	TRBJ2-6	NA	CASSLYRAGANVLTF	TGTGCCAGCAGTTTGTACAGGGCTGGGGCCAACGTCCTGACTTTC
TRBV7-9	TRBD1	17	TRBJ2-7	NA	CASSLLPGTGKDYEQYF	TGTGCCAGCAGCTTACTTCCCGGGACAGGGAAGGACTACGAGCAGTACTTC
TRBV5-4	NA	15	TRBJ2-3	NA	CASSPRQQGTDTQYF	TGTGCCAGCAGCCCACGGCAGCAGGGCACAGATACGCAGTATTTT
TRBV7-3	NA	18	TRBJ2-3	NA	CASSLRGLAETSTDTQYF	TGTGCCAGCAGCTTAAGGGGGCTAGCGGAAACTAGCACAGATACGCAGTATTTT
TRBV19	NA	13	TRBJ1-4	NA	CASSILTNEKLFF	TGTGCCAGTAGTATTCTCACTAATGAAAAACTGTTTTTT
TRBV9	NA	13	TRBJ2-7	NA	CASSVNEGYEQYF	TGTGCCAGCAGCGTAAACGAGGGCTACGAGCAGTACTTC
TRBV24-1	TRBD1	16	TRBJ2-1	NA	CATSEDIGTAYNEQFF	TGTGCCACCAGTGAAGACATCGGGACAGCTTACAATGAGCAGTTCTTC
TRBV3-1/TRBV3-2	NA	15	TRBJ1-4	NA	CASSPAPATNEKLFF	TGTGCCAGCAGCCCCGCCCCAGCAACTAATGAAAAACTGTTTTTT
TRBV7-5	NA	17	TRBJ2-6	NA	CARRGLAEPLGANVLTF	TGTGCCAGAAGAGGACTAGCGGAGCCCTTGGGGGCCAACGTCCTGACTTTC
TRBV3-1/TRBV3-2	NA	11	TRBJ2-7	once	CASSQGRGQYF	TGTGCCAGCAGCCAAGGCCGGGGGCAGTACTTC
TRBV24-1	TRBD1	14	TRBJ1-1	few	CATSAGTGATEAFF	TGTGCCACCAGTGCCGGGACAGGGGCCACTGAAGCTTTCTTT
TRBV2	TRBD1	14	TRBJ1-4	NA	CASSPQGVSEKLFF	TGTGCCAGCAGCCCACAGGGGGTTAGTGAAAAACTGTTTTTT
TRBV24-1	NA	17	TRBJ2-7	NA	CATSDRAPTGNSYEQYF	TGTGCCACCAGTGACCGCGCCCCCACAGGTAACTCCTACGAGCAGTACTTC
TRBV6-2/TRBV6-3	TRBD1	15	TRBJ1-5	NA	CASSPGDREAQPQHF	TGTGCCAGCAGTCCCGGGGACAGGGAAGCTCAGCCCCAGCATTTT
TRBV2	TRBD1	16	TRBJ2-3	NA	CASSLDRGGGTDTQYF	TGTGCCAGCAGTCTCGACAGGGGCGGCGGCACAGATACGCAGTATTTT
TRBV6-2/TRBV6-3	TRBD2	15	TRBJ2-7	once	CASSSGTSGRYEQYF	TGTGCCAGCAGCTCGGGGACTAGCGGGAGATACGAGCAGTACTTC
TRBV7-8	TRBD2	14	TRBJ2-7	NA	CASSPLAGPYEQYF	TGTGCCAGCAGCCCCTTAGCGGGGCCATACGAGCAGTACTTC
TRBV4-3	TRBD1	18	TRBJ2-7	NA	CASSQELGTRTGGDEQYF	TGCGCCAGCAGCCAAGAGTTAGGCACGCGGACAGGGGGCGACGAGCAGTACTTC
TRBV29-1	TRBD2	15	TRBJ2-3	NA	CSVETAGASTDTQYF	TGCAGCGTTGAAACAGCGGGAGCTAGCACAGATACGCAGTATTTT
TRBV3-1/TRBV3-2	TRBD1	17	TRBJ1-3	NA	CASSRTLAQGTGNTIYF	TGTGCCAGCAGCCGGACCCTGGCACAGGGGACGGGAAACACCATATATTTT
TRBV11-3	TRBD1	15	TRBJ2-1	NA	CASSLGQGDNNEQFF	TGTGCCAGCAGCTTAGGGCAGGGGGATAACAATGAGCAGTTCTTC
TRBV19	TRBD1	15	TRBJ2-1	NA	CASSIWGTGSNEQFF	TGTGCCAGTAGTATCTGGGGGACAGGGTCAAATGAGCAGTTCTTC
TRBV11-2	TRBD2	15	TRBJ2-2	NA	CASSFSGIATGELFF	TGTGCCAGCAGCTTTAGCGGGATTGCCACCGGGGAGCTGTTTTTT
TRBV10-3	NA	12	TRBJ1-1	NA	CAISQGPGEAFF	TGTGCCATCAGCCAGGGTCCAGGTGAAGCTTTCTTT
TRBV19	TRBD1	17	TRBJ1-5	NA	CASSMGTGGHSNQPQHF	TGTGCCAGTAGTATGGGGACAGGGGGTCATAGCAATCAGCCCCAGCATTTT
TRBV13	TRBD2	13	TRBJ2-7	NA	CASNRGGANEQYF	TGTGCCAGCAATCGCGGGGGGGCCAACGAGCAGTACTTC
TRBV5-1	TRBD1	15	TRBJ2-7	NA	CASSVAGTGYYEQYF	TGCGCCAGCAGCGTGGCCGGGACAGGTTACTACGAGCAGTACTTC
TRBV10-3	NA	11	TRBJ2-7	NA	CAISESREQYF	TGTGCCATCAGTGAGTCGAGGGAGCAGTACTTC